This T cell receptor (beta chain) was obtained from a study of identifying expanded T cells in peripheral blood. Study findings and constraints: Differentially abundant clones: roughly 1.3 between replicates, approximately 16 at around 15 days, approximately 18 at four. Approximately two-week clone count variance significantly increased as total template count grew.

This CDR3 contains 13 residues. Germline V CDR1 and CDR2: WSHSY, SAAADI. The V segment lost 7 bases and the J segment 5 bases; nucleotides outside the gene matches: 6. Data came from immunoSEQ multiplex PCR; TCRdb stores just in-frame clones and leaves some out. The table lists roughly 86,000 clones, roughly 84% of them singletons, with 4% to 5.5% in the top ten. With regard to this clone: The antigen remains undetermined.

Sample: blood. The genes are TRBV10-2 and TRBJ2-3; 7 bases fit TRBD2. This receptor was identified in a person aged 18-69 years in good health. DNA for the CDR3: TGCGCCAGCACTCCGGGGGGTGGAGATACGCAGTATTTT. The encoded protein is CASTPGGGDTQYF.